This T cell receptor (beta chain) originates from a study of blood T cell repertoires in COVID-19. The overall study: COVID-19 samples collected from the United States, Italy and Spain covered acute and convalescent phases. PBMCs, B-cell-depleted T cells, or T cells provided the cDNA or gDNA that made up the material.

As handled by the study authors: For nucleated cells, counts were estimated from reference gene primer amplification. TCRdb keeps only in-frame clones here, not all; method: immunoSEQ multiplex PCR. That table gives V, J and clone size, and the DNA gave D and trimming. The data show under 95,000 clones, 88% seen once. This CDR3 region has 15 residues. Between the trimmed V and J ends, which lost 0 bases and 4 bases, there was a span of 10 bases. CDR1 MDHEN and CDR2 SYDVKM come from the germline V gene. The sequence derives from a human donor in a cohort sampled during active COVID-19. This chain joins TRBV28 and TRBJ1-5; D call uncertain. The specimen sequenced was peripheral blood. The CDR3 protein is CASSLWQTQNQPQHF. CDR3 nucleotide sequence: TGTGCCAGCAGTTTATGGCAGACTCAAAATCAGCCCCAGCATTTT.